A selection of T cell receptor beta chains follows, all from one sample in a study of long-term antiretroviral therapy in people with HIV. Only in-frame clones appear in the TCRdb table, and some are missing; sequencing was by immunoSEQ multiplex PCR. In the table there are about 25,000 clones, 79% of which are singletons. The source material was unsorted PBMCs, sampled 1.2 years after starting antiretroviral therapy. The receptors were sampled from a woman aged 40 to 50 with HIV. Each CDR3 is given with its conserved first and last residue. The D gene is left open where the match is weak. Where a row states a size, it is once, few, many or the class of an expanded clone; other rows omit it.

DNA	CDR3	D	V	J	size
TGCGCCAGCAGCTTGGGGGGTCAGGGCGGCTATGGCTACACCTTC	CASSLGGQGGYGYTF	-	TRBV5-1	TRBJ1-2	-
TGTGCCAGCAACGGCTATGAAGGTATAAGGCAGTTCTTC	CASNGYEGIRQFF	-	TRBV6-6	TRBJ2-1	-
TGTGCCAGTAGTACATCGGGACAGACGTATGGCTACACCTTC	CASSTSGQTYGYTF	TRBD1	TRBV19	TRBJ1-2	-
TGTGCCAGCAGCTTAGGACCTACTGGGGCCAGCGTCCTGACTTTC	CASSLGPTGASVLTF	-	TRBV7-2	TRBJ2-6	-
TGTGCCAGTAGTAGGAGCCGTGCGGGGACAGATACGCAGTATTTT	CASSRSRAGTDTQYF	-	TRBV19	TRBJ2-3	-
TGCGCCAGCAGCCAAGAAACCCGCCTGACCTACGAGCAGTACTTC	CASSQETRLTYEQYF	-	TRBV4-1	TRBJ2-7	-
TGTGCCAGCAGCTCGTATAATCGGGACAGTGGAAAGTACTTC	CASSSYNRDSGKYF	TRBD1	TRBV11-2	TRBJ2-7	-
TGTGCCAGCAGTAACAGTTGGACAGATACGCAGTATTTT	CASSNSWTDTQYF	-	TRBV27	TRBJ2-3	-
TGTGCCAGCAGTGAAATGATCGGGGGGAGCACAGATACGCAGTATTTT	CASSEMIGGSTDTQYF	TRBD2	TRBV2	TRBJ2-3	-
TGTGCCAGCAGTGAAAGATGGGGGAATAGCAATCAGCCCCAGCATTTT	CASSERWGNSNQPQHF	-	TRBV6-1	TRBJ1-5	once
TGTGCCAGCAGCTTTTCCGCTACGAACACCGGGGAGCTGTTTTTT	CASSFSATNTGELFF	-	TRBV7-9	TRBJ2-2	once
TGTGCCAGCAGCGACGTACGGGACAAGACCTACGAGCAGTACTTC	CASSDVRDKTYEQYF	-	TRBV2	TRBJ2-7	-
TGCAGCGTTTCCCCAGGGGGGGAGCTGTTTTTT	CSVSPGGELFF	-	TRBV29-1	TRBJ2-2	-
TGCGCCAGCAGCCGAGGGCAGGCAGGGGCCTACGAGCAGTACTTC	CASSRGQAGAYEQYF	-	TRBV4-1	TRBJ2-7	-
TGTGCCAGCAGCTTAATGGTGAGCACTGAAGCTTTCTTT	CASSLMVSTEAFF	-	TRBV7-9	TRBJ1-1	-
TGTGCCAGTAGCCGGACCCTACTGACAGGGGGAGTCTCACCCCTCCACTTT	CASSRTLLTGGVSPLHF	TRBD1	TRBV19	TRBJ1-6	-
TGTGCCAGCAGCTCCCGGGGCGCATTATACACAGATACGCAGTATTTT	CASSSRGALYTDTQYF	-	TRBV5-5	TRBJ2-3	-
TGTGCCAGCAGCCGACCGACAGGGGATGGTAATTCACCCCTCCACTTT	CASSRPTGDGNSPLHF	TRBD1	TRBV5-4	TRBJ1-6	once
TGTGCCAGTAGTACTCAATCCAATGAAAAACTGTTTTTT	CASSTQSNEKLFF	-	TRBV19	TRBJ1-4	few
TGTGCCAGCAGCCGGGGGACGAGGGGCACTGAAGCTTTCTTT	CASSRGTRGTEAFF	-	TRBV11-3	TRBJ1-1	-
TGTGCCAGCAGTTTGTCCGGGTACACTGAAGCTTTCTTT	CASSLSGYTEAFF	-	TRBV27	TRBJ1-1	few
TGTGCCAGCGGCCGGGCCACTTACTATTATTTT	CASGRATYYYF	-	TRBV2	TRBJ2-3	-
TGTGCCAGCAGTTATAGCCAGGGAAATTCACCCCTCCACTTT	CASSYSQGNSPLHF	-	TRBV6-5	TRBJ1-6	-
TGTGCCAGCAGTCTAAGCCTCTCTGGCGGCACTGAAGCTTTCTTT	CASSLSLSGGTEAFF	-	TRBV6-1	TRBJ1-1	-
TGTGCCAGCAGCAACCCCCTCGGTTGGGGTGGCGGGGAGCTGTTTTTT	CASSNPLGWGGGELFF	-	TRBV27	TRBJ2-2	-
TGTGCCAGCAGTCCTCTTTCCGGCGAGGCTTTCTTT	CASSPLSGEAFF	-	TRBV11-2	TRBJ1-1	few
TGTGCCAGCAGCTTAATAGCGAATCCCCCAGATACGCAGTATTTT	CASSLIANPPDTQYF	-	TRBV13	TRBJ2-3	few
TGTGCCAGCAGCTTGTTGTGGACAGGGTCCTACGACGAGCAGTACTTC	CASSLLWTGSYDEQYF	TRBD1	TRBV5-4	TRBJ2-7	few
TGTGCCAGCAGTTACACCGGGTACACCGGGGAGCTGTTTTTT	CASSYTGYTGELFF	-	TRBV6-6	TRBJ2-2	once
TGTGCCAGCAGCTTAATATCTGTTGTGCCGGATACGCAGTATTTT	CASSLISVVPDTQYF	-	TRBV7-2	TRBJ2-3	-
TGTGCCAGCAGCTTGGGGGAGACCCAGTACTTC	CASSLGETQYF	-	TRBV11-2	TRBJ2-5	-
TGTGCCAGCAGCTTCGGGCGGGAGCTCGGGGATGAGCAGTTCTTC	CASSFGRELGDEQFF	TRBD2	TRBV5-6	TRBJ2-1	-
TGTGCCATCAGTGAGTCAGCGTATTCCTACAATGAGCAGTTCTTC	CAISESAYSYNEQFF	-	TRBV10-3	TRBJ2-1	few